This T cell receptor beta chain appears in the sequencing data of a study of OX40 agonist ivuxolimab in advanced cancers. Points from the study as a whole: On average, a greater number of expanded clones characterised CD8+ T cells relative to CD4+.

A note on this clone: Its antigen remains unknown.

The data were produced by immunoSEQ multiplex PCR, yet TCRdb's version contains in-frame clones alone and is incomplete. The repertoire has about 110,000 clones, about nine tenths of them found once; the top ten carry 0.25% to 0.3%. The germline V gene encodes CDR1 LNHDA and CDR2 SQIVND (reference sequence). Trimming stripped 7 bases from V and 4 bases from J, with 13 bases between. The CDR3 covers 14 residues. This receptor was obtained from an adult with an advanced solid tumor such as melanoma, head and neck, liver or kidney cancer. The V and J genes are TRBV19 and TRBJ1-4; tentative D call: TRBD1 (5 bases). The specimen comprised CD4+ or CD8+ T cells sorted from blood, sampled in a trial of the OX40 agonist ivuxolimab. The CDR3 loop reads CASMRDRYNEKLFF. DNA of the CDR3: TGTGCCAGTATGCGGGACCGTTATAATGAAAAACTGTTTTTT.